Listed below are T cell receptor beta chains from one sample, sequenced in a study of T cells in Graves' hyperthyroidism and ophthalmopathy. MiXCR, applied by TCRdb to the multiplex PCR reads, yields one record per CDR3 protein. Of more than 300,000 distinct CDR3 sequences in the sample, 15% to 20% were seen once. Sequencing was performed on blood. These receptors were taken from a man between 18 and 35 years old with Graves' ophthalmopathy. Both conserved end residues are part of each CDR3. D genes are given only for firm matches. Clone size is given for some rows only: seen once, a few or many times, or a class if the clone is expanded.

size | J | V | D | CDR3 | DNA
- | TRBJ1-1 | TRBV19 | - | CASTYDSEDTEAFF | TGTGCCAGTACTTATGACTCGGAGGACACTGAAGCTTTCTTT
many | TRBJ2-2 | TRBV2 | - | CASKELANTGELFF | TGTGCCAGCAAAGAACTAGCGAACACCGGGGAGCTGTTTTTT
- | TRBJ2-5 | TRBV28 | TRBD1 | CASSSTGTGETQYF | TGTGCCAGCAGTTCGACAGGGACCGGGGAGACCCAGTACTTC
many | TRBJ1-1 | TRBV6-1 | - | CASSPYTGSGYTEAFF | TGTGCCAGCAGTCCTTACACGGGATCTGGGTACACTGAAGCTTTCTTT
- | TRBJ2-6 | TRBV12-3/TRBV12-4 | - | CASRRGGGANVLTF | TGTGCCAGCAGACGAGGGGGGGGGGCCAACGTCCTGACTTTC
many | TRBJ2-4 | TRBV12-3/TRBV12-4 | - | CASSLGGGGAKNIQYF | TGTGCCAGCAGTTTAGGGGGAGGGGGAGCCAAAAACATTCAGTACTTC
- | TRBJ1-5 | TRBV19 | - | CASSPKVRGPQHF | TGTGCCAGTAGTCCCAAAGTAAGAGGGCCCCAGCATTTT
many | TRBJ1-1 | TRBV5-8 | - | CASSLTNGGGTEAFF | TGTGCCAGCAGCTTAACGAACGGGGGAGGCACTGAAGCTTTCTTT
many | TRBJ1-2 | TRBV20-1 | - | CSARARGYTF | TGCAGTGCTAGAGCGCGCGGCTACACCTTC
many | TRBJ2-7 | TRBV7-9 | - | CASSLVVGYEQYF | TGTGCCAGCAGCTTAGTGGTGGGATACGAGCAGTACTTC
many | TRBJ1-4 | TRBV6-1 | TRBD1 | CARPGQGPSEREKLFF | TGTGCCAGACCGGGACAGGGGCCTTCAGAGAGGGAAAAACTGTTTTTT
- | TRBJ2-1 | TRBV6-1 | TRBD2 | CASSGQTSGGHEQFF | TGTGCCAGCAGTGGACAAACTAGCGGGGGACATGAGCAGTTCTTC
many | TRBJ1-1 | TRBV6-2/TRBV6-3 | - | CASSYGGDTEAFF | TGTGCCAGCAGTTATGGGGGCGACACTGAAGCTTTCTTT
- | TRBJ1-4 | TRBV24-1 | - | CATGTGTNEKLFF | TGTGCCACCGGGACGGGGACTAATGAAAAACTGTTTTTT
many | TRBJ2-5 | TRBV7-7 | - | CASSPTGVGEETQYF | TGTGCTAGCAGTCCCACCGGAGTAGGGGAGGAGACCCAGTACTTC
few | TRBJ2-1 | TRBV20-1 | TRBD1 | CSAKDRGGIYNEQFF | TGCAGTGCTAAGGACAGGGGGGGGATCTACAATGAGCAGTTCTTC
- | TRBJ2-1 | TRBV27 | TRBD2 | CASTYSGGSYNEQFF | TGTGCCAGCACCTATAGCGGGGGGTCCTACAATGAGCAGTTCTTC
many | TRBJ2-7 | TRBV2 | TRBD2 | CAFREGLIYEQYF | TGTGCCTTTCGGGAGGGGCTAATCTACGAGCAGTACTTC
few | TRBJ1-4 | TRBV6-1 | TRBD1 | CASSVTGREEKLFF | TGTGCCAGCAGTGTGACAGGGCGGGAAGAAAAACTGTTTTTT
few | TRBJ2-7 | TRBV6-1 | - | CASSEQPSYEQYF | TGTGCCAGCAGTGAACAACCGTCCTACGAGCAGTACTTC
many | TRBJ2-5 | TRBV11-1 | - | CASTRPGDQETQYF | TGTGCCAGCACCCGTCCGGGGGATCAAGAGACCCAGTACTTC
many | TRBJ1-6 | TRBV3-1 | - | CASSQDRNGVPLHF | TGTGCCAGCAGCCAAGATAGAAATGGTGTACCCCTCCACTTT
many | TRBJ2-2 | TRBV3-1 | - | CASSQDAVNTGELFF | TGTGCCAGCAGCCAAGACGCGGTAAACACCGGGGAGCTGTTTTTT
few | TRBJ2-7 | TRBV10-3 | - | CAISEEGYEQYF | TGTGCCATCAGTGAAGAGGGATACGAGCAGTACTTC
- | TRBJ1-5 | TRBV12-3/TRBV12-4 | TRBD1 | CASSPGTDPRPQHF | TGTGCCAGCAGTCCCGGGACAGACCCCAGGCCCCAGCATTTT
- | TRBJ1-5 | TRBV6-5 | TRBD1 | CASSYDSRGTQPQHF | TGTGCCAGCAGTTACGACAGCAGGGGGACTCAGCCCCAGCATTTT
many | TRBJ2-3 | TRBV4-1 | TRBD1 | CASSQRDSYSTDTQYF | TGCGCCAGCAGCCAACGGGACAGTTACAGCACAGATACGCAGTATTTT
- | TRBJ2-1 | TRBV6-1 | TRBD2 | CASSLRQRGVYNEQFF | TGTGCCAGCAGCCTTCGTCAGCGGGGGGTCTACAATGAGCAGTTCTTC
few | TRBJ1-3 | TRBV6-1 | - | CASSGATGNTIYF | TGTGCCAGCAGTGGGGCTACTGGAAACACCATATATTTT
many | TRBJ2-7 | TRBV20-1 | - | CSALFYEQYF | TGCAGTGCTTTGTTCTACGAGCAGTACTTC
many | TRBJ1-5 | TRBV10-3 | - | CAIRSGNNQPQHF | TGTGCCATCAGGTCGGGAAACAATCAGCCCCAGCATTTT
few | TRBJ1-4 | TRBV10-3 | - | CAISENPAEKLFF | TGTGCCATCAGTGAAAACCCGGCAGAAAAACTGTTTTTT
- | TRBJ2-2 | TRBV15 | - | CATSIKGDTGELFF | TGTGCCACCAGCATTAAGGGTGACACCGGGGAGCTGTTTTTT
few | TRBJ2-1 | TRBV7-9 | TRBD2 | CASSRDSSGGHPYNEQFF | TGTGCCAGCAGTCGGGACTCTAGCGGGGGGCATCCCTACAATGAGCAGTTCTTC
many | TRBJ2-7 | TRBV20-1 | - | CSAALGDTIEQYF | TGCAGTGCTGCTCTTGGGGACACCATCGAGCAGTACTTC
- | TRBJ2-7 | TRBV5-6 | TRBD1 | CASSPGTGVHEQYF | TGTGCCAGCAGCCCCGGGACAGGGGTCCACGAGCAGTACTTC
many | TRBJ2-7 | TRBV6-1 | TRBD1 | CASSEWGDRGRYEQYF | TGTGCCAGCAGTGAATGGGGGGACAGGGGTCGTTACGAGCAGTACTTC
- | TRBJ2-1 | TRBV3-1 | - | CASSQDTARDNEQFF | TGTGCCAGCAGCCAAGATACAGCTCGAGACAATGAGCAGTTCTTC
- | TRBJ2-7 | TRBV5-1 | - | CASSRGTQGYEQYF | TGCGCCAGCAGCCGGGGGACACAGGGCTACGAGCAGTACTTC
once | TRBJ2-5 | TRBV28 | - | CASTQPRGRETQYF | TGTGCCAGCACTCAGCCCAGGGGTCGGGAGACCCAGTACTTC
many | TRBJ2-5 | TRBV5-6 | - | CASSVGETQYF | TGTGCCAGCAGCGTGGGAGAGACCCAGTACTTC
- | TRBJ1-5 | TRBV19 | - | CASSIENFPWEPQHF | TGTGCCAGTAGTATTGAGAACTTCCCTTGGGAGCCCCAGCATTTT
many | TRBJ2-7 | TRBV6-1 | TRBD2 | CASSEVGGGLKEQYF | TGTGCCAGCAGTGAAGTTGGCGGGGGACTAAAAGAGCAGTACTTC
many | TRBJ2-7 | TRBV6-1 | - | CASRAKHGSYEQYF | TGTGCCAGCAGAGCTAAACACGGGAGCTACGAGCAGTACTTC
many | TRBJ2-5 | TRBV20-1 | - | CSASRTVQETQYF | TGCAGTGCTAGCCGGACTGTTCAAGAGACCCAGTACTTC
- | TRBJ1-6 | TRBV7-9 | - | CASSLAQGPNSPLHF | TGTGCCAGCAGCTTAGCGCAAGGACCCAATTCACCCCTCCACTTT
many | TRBJ2-2 | TRBV2 | TRBD2 | CASTLLAGASTGELFF | TGTGCCAGCACCTTACTAGCGGGGGCCTCCACCGGGGAGCTGTTTTTT
- | TRBJ2-5 | TRBV10-3 | - | CAISEPSEYQETQYF | TGTGCCATCAGCGAACCGAGCGAATACCAAGAGACCCAGTACTTC
- | TRBJ1-2 | TRBV20-1 | - | CSARTGTRRAGGYTF | TGCAGTGCTAGAACCGGGACACGCCGCGCGGGGGGCTACACCTTC
many | TRBJ1-1 | TRBV3-1 | - | CASSHSGDFAEAFF | TGTGCCAGCAGCCATTCAGGGGATTTCGCTGAAGCTTTCTTT
few | TRBJ2-3 | TRBV7-9 | TRBD1 | CASSSTHRGSEDTQYF | TGTGCCAGCAGCTCGACGCACAGGGGGAGTGAAGATACGCAGTATTTT
- | TRBJ1-2 | TRBV18 | - | CASFERHGGRGYTF | TGTGCCAGCTTTGAACGTCACGGGGGGCGAGGCTACACCTTC
- | TRBJ2-7 | TRBV4-1 | TRBD2 | CASSQDERGITYEQYF | TGCGCCAGCAGCCAAGATGAGCGGGGGATTACCTACGAGCAGTACTTC
many | TRBJ1-2 | TRBV7-8 | - | CASSLADLPYGYTF | TGTGCCAGCAGCTTAGCGGACCTCCCCTATGGCTACACCTTC
- | TRBJ2-4 | TRBV15 | - | CATSRDRLGARNIQYF | TGTGCCACCAGCAGAGACAGGCTAGGGGCCAGAAACATTCAGTACTTC
- | TRBJ2-3 | TRBV29-1 | TRBD2 | CSVFFLAGGKRDTQYF | TGCAGCGTTTTCTTCTTAGCGGGAGGAAAAAGAGATACGCAGTATTTT
- | TRBJ1-6 | TRBV4-1 | TRBD1 | CASSQVWTGPSPLHF | TGCGCCAGCAGCCAAGTGTGGACAGGGCCCTCACCCCTCCACTTT